A single sample is the source of the 27 T cell receptor beta chains below, sequenced in a study of blood T cell repertoires in COVID-19. The protocol was immunoSEQ multiplex PCR, while the TCRdb copy is restricted to in-frame clones and leaves out a portion. The table lists approximately 200,000 clones, around 85% of them singletons. The sample consisted of PBMCs or T cells enriched from blood (not recorded which). These TCRs come from a middle-aged woman with acute COVID-19.

CDR3 DNA sequence: TGTGCCTGTGCCGGGGAGAACACTGAAGCTTTCTTT. It codes for CACAGENTEAFF. V gene TRBV30 combines with J gene TRBJ1-1; no reliable D call. From germline, CDR1 is GTSNPN and CDR2 SVGIG (reference sequence). The CDR3 length is 12 residues. V was clipped by 6 bases and J by 1 base, with 9 bases between them.

The V call is TRBV28, the J call TRBJ2-1; no clear D gene. CDR3 length: 12 residues. Germline-derived CDR1 and CDR2 are MDHEN and SYDVKM. Trimming took 6 bases from V and 4 from J, leaving 7 bases between them. CDR3 protein: CASSRRYNEQFF. CDR3 DNA: TGTGCCAGCAGCCGGCGGTACAATGAGCAGTTCTTC. Full variable domain (rest looked up from reference TRBV28 and TRBJ2-1): DVKVTQSSRYLVKRTGEKVFLECVQDMDHENMFWYRQDPGLGLRLIYFSYDVKMKEKGDIPEGYSVSREKKERFSLILESASTNQTSMYLCASSRRYNEQFFGPGTRLTVL.

This chain links TRBV27 with TRBJ1-2, with 9 bases identical to TRBD1. The length of the CDR3 is 15 residues. Germline V lookup: CDR1 MNHEY, CDR2 SMNVEV (reference sequence). V shed 6 bases and J 5 bases; nucleotides not matched to a gene: 10. CDR3 bases: TGTGCCAGCAGCCAAACAGGGGGCGCTTGGTATGGCTACACCTTC. Translation: CASSQTGGAWYGYTF.

The chain joins TRBV4-2 to TRBJ2-1; perhaps TRBD2 as D (6 bases). The CDR3 is 16 amino acids. The V end was cut by 2 bases, the J end by 7 bases, with 18 bases between. The germline gives CDR1 LGHNA, CDR2 YNFKEQ. For the CDR3, the DNA is TGTGCCAGCAGCCAAAACGGGGCGGGACTCGCGAATGAGCAGTTCTTC. Translated: CASSQNGAGLANEQFF.

The chain carries TRBV29-1 and TRBJ2-1; 11 bases fit TRBD2. V was pared by 6 bases and J by 7 bases, with 5 bases of the junction left unmatched. The germline V gene encodes CDR1 SQVTM and CDR2 ANQGSEA. CDR3 length equals 13 residues. The CDR3 reads CSVLSGGVNEQFF. The CDR3 DNA reads TGCAGCGTGCTTAGCGGGGGGGTGAATGAGCAGTTCTTC.

This clone has only one observation. The rearrangement uses TRBV14 and TRBJ1-2, with 8 bases matching TRBD1. Germline CDR1 SGHDN, CDR2 FVKESK. The length of the CDR3 is 15 residues. V lost 6 bases, J lost 4 bases, and 10 bases stayed unmatched. Here the CDR3 DNA reads TGTGCCAGCAGTCTGAGGCAGGGGGCTCTCTATGGCTACACCTTC. This encodes CASSLRQGALYGYTF.

The table lists this clone with a count of one. The chain couples TRBV7-3 to TRBJ2-3; weak D call: TRBD2 (6 bases). The CDR3 loop spans 15 amino acids. Germline V gives CDR1 SGHTA, CDR2 FQGTGA. V was clipped by 5 bases and J by 0 bases, with 12 bases between them. CDR3 region: CASSPRGLSTDTQYF. The CDR3 nucleotides read TGTGCCAGCAGCCCCCGGGGACTGAGCACAGATACGCAGTATTTT.

This sequence joins TRBV7-9 and TRBJ2-5; D is possibly TRBD2 (7 bases). The V end was cut by 5 bases, the J end by 4 bases, with 17 bases between. Germline-derived CDR1 and CDR2 are SEHNR and FQNEAQ (reference sequence). The length of the CDR3 is 15 residues. DNA for the CDR3: TGTGCCAGCAGCCCCGGCCCGGGGGGCGTAGAGACCCAGTACTTC. Encoded protein: CASSPGPGGVETQYF.

Only one count was recorded for this clone. This sequence joins TRBV4-2 and TRBJ2-7; D remains unclear. V was shortened by 1 base and J by 4 bases, with 11 bases between the two germline ends. The length of the CDR3 is 14 residues. The germline V gene has CDR1 LGHNA and CDR2 YNFKEQ. The CDR3 reads CASSQVTEGYEQYF. CDR3 nucleotide sequence: TGTGCCAGCAGCCAAGTGACTGAAGGTTACGAGCAGTACTTC.

This clone was seen a few times. The chain uses TRBV9 and TRBJ2-1; D unresolved. The CDR3 contains 14 residues. The germline gives CDR1 SGDLS, CDR2 YYNGEE. V shed 0 bases and J shed 6 bases, with 10 bases lying between them. DNA for the CDR3: TGTGCCAGCAGCGTAGAGAGTAGATCCAATGAGCAGTTCTTC. It is translated as CASSVESRSNEQFF.

The chain employs TRBV4-2 and TRBJ2-1; 11 bases fit TRBD2. CDR3 size: 16 residues. The germline V gene has CDR1 LGHNA and CDR2 YNFKEQ. V shed 0 bases, J shed 10 bases, and the junction held 8 bases outside the gene matches. The CDR3 loop is CASSQDITSGSGEQFF. In DNA form, the CDR3 reads TGTGCCAGCAGCCAAGATATTACTAGCGGGAGCGGCGAGCAGTTCTTC.

The rearrangement joins TRBV6-1 to TRBJ1-2; the D is unclear. Per germline, CDR1 MNHNS and CDR2 SASEGT. Trimming left V 1 base short and J 0 bases short, with 12 bases between. There are 16 residues in the CDR3. The DNA for the CDR3 is TGTGCCAGCAGTGAAGGCGGGGTATCGGCTAACTATGGCTACACCTTC. Its translation is CASSEGGVSANYGYTF.

This clone was counted a few times. The chain has TRBV7-2 and TRBJ2-3, with 9 bases identical to TRBD2. J was trimmed by 6 bases and V by 3 bases; bases with no gene match: 10. Germline assignment: CDR1 SGHTA and CDR2 FQGNSA. This CDR3 has 16 amino acids. Written as DNA, the CDR3 is TGTGCCAGCAGCTTGGCCCTGGCGGGGGGGCCGGATACGCAGTATTTT. Amino acid sequence: CASSLALAGGPDTQYF.

The rearrangement links TRBV7-2 to TRBJ2-7; possibly TRBD2 for D (6 bases). This CDR3 comprises 15 residues. The ends were cut back, 1 base at V and 2 bases at J, with 12 bases in the middle. CDR1 SGHTA and CDR2 FQGNSA come from the germline V gene. CDR3 DNA sequence: TGTGCCAGCAGCTTAGTCGGCGGGGCTACCTACGAGCAGTACTTC. Encoded protein: CASSLVGGATYEQYF.

This chain links TRBV28 with TRBJ2-5, with TRBD2 as a possible D gene (5 bases). The CDR3 has 11 residues. Trimming stripped 6 bases from V and 7 bases from J, with 9 bases between. Germline-derived CDR1 and CDR2 are MDHEN and SYDVKM. CDR3 residues: CASRRGSTQYF. The CDR3 DNA follows: TGTGCCAGCAGGCGCGGGTCGACCCAGTACTTC.

This rearrangement joins TRBV4-2 to TRBJ2-3; 8 nucleotides align to TRBD2. V trimming: 2 bases; J trimming: 0 bases; junction bases outside the gene matches: 10. There are 18 residues in the CDR3. Germline values: CDR1 LGHNA, CDR2 YNFKEQ. DNA of the CDR3: TGTGCCAGCAGCCAAAAAGGGGGAGCGGGGGCTAGCACAGATACGCAGTATTTT. Translation gives CASSQKGGAGASTDTQYF.

The chain links TRBV6-5 to TRBJ1-6; D unresolved. V gave up 8 bases and J gave up 0 bases, with 11 bases separating them. The CDR3 is 15 residues long. CDR1 and CDR2 from the germline V gene are MNHEY and SVGAGI. CDR3 coding DNA: TGTGCCAGCTCGCTACAGAGCTCCTATAATTCACCCCTCCACTTT. Its protein product is CASSLQSSYNSPLHF.

The sample holds one count of this clone. This sequence joins TRBV6-5 and TRBJ2-5; possible D gene TRBD1, 6 bases. The CDR3 extends over 16 amino acids. V lost 4 bases to trimming and J lost 5 bases, with 20 bases between them. In germline, CDR1 is MNHEY, CDR2 SVGAGI. The CDR3 is CASSLDSKEFGETQYF. For the CDR3, the DNA is TGTGCCAGCAGTTTGGACAGTAAAGAGTTTGGGGAGACCCAGTACTTC.

This clone showed up just a few times. The chain carries TRBV6-5 and TRBJ2-5; TRBD2 matches 10 bases. CDR3 size: 15 residues. V lost 5 bases, J lost 5 bases, and 8 bases stayed unmatched. CDR1 and CDR2 (germline): MNHEY, SVGAGI. CDR3 residues: CASSRQRGGLETQYF. CDR3 bases: TGTGCCAGCAGTAGGCAGCGGGGGGGCTTGGAGACCCAGTACTTC.

The chain employs TRBV2 and TRBJ2-5; tentatively, D is TRBD2 (6 bases). The CDR3 is made up of 14 amino acids. CDR1 is SNHLY, CDR2 FYNNEI, per germline. V was pared by 4 bases and J by 5 bases, with 14 bases between. The CDR3: CASSATTGGETQYF. CDR3 nucleotide sequence: TGTGCCAGCAGTGCGACCACCGGGGGTGAGACCCAGTACTTC.

V usage is TRBV11-2 and J usage is TRBJ2-1; a weak D match, TRBD2 (6 bases). The CDR3 loop spans 14 amino acids. V was pared by 5 bases and J by 6 bases, with 14 bases between. Germline assignment: CDR1 SGHAT and CDR2 FQNNGV. The CDR3 region is CASSRNGRINEQFF. CDR3 DNA sequence: TGTGCCAGCAGCCGCAATGGGAGGATCAATGAGCAGTTCTTC.

The V gene is TRBV2, the J gene TRBJ1-1; 8 bases agree with TRBD1. Germline V gene sequence: CDR1 SNHLY, CDR2 FYNNEI. Trimming at V came to 7 bases and at J to 3 bases, leaving 7 bases not matched to a gene. This CDR3 comprises 14 residues. The CDR3 nucleotides are TGTGCCAGCAAGTTAGGACAGGGTTACACTGAAGCTTTCTTT. Residues: CASKLGQGYTEAFF.

This chain uses TRBV7-8 with TRBJ2-1, with 9 bases identical to TRBD1. CDR3 length: 14 amino acids. The ends lost 1 base at V and 9 bases at J; junction bases unmatched: 4. CDR1 and CDR2 from the germline V gene are SGHVS and FQNEAQ. The CDR3: CASSLGQGVSEQFF. In DNA form, the CDR3 reads TGTGCCAGCAGCTTAGGACAGGGGGTCAGTGAGCAGTTCTTC.

As DNA, the CDR3 is TGTGCCAGCAGCTTAGGGGGACAGATGAATGAAAAACTGTTTTTT. Translation gives CASSLGGQMNEKLFF. The chain is built from TRBV7-9 and TRBJ1-4; 7 bases map to TRBD1. The ends lost 1 base at V and 5 bases at J; junction bases unmatched: 4. The germline V gene encodes CDR1 SEHNR and CDR2 FQNEAQ (reference sequence). The CDR3 has 15 amino acids.

The chain couples TRBV10-1 to TRBJ2-7; 10 bases fit TRBD1. Unmatched junction bases numbered 8, after V lost 5 bases and J lost 7 bases. CDR1 and CDR2 (germline): WNHNN, SYGVQD (reference sequence). The CDR3 length is 14 residues. CDR3 amino acids: CASSKRQGANEQYF. CDR3 in DNA: TGCGCCAGCAGTAAAAGACAGGGGGCGAATGAGCAGTACTTC.

This chain joins TRBV6-4 and TRBJ1-5; 10 nucleotides line up with TRBD1. This CDR3 has 18 residues. Germline CDR1 reads MRHNA; CDR2 reads SNTAGT. With 6 bases clipped from V and 0 bases from J, the junction kept 11 bases outside the gene matches. The DNA of the CDR3 is TGTGCCAGCAGAAGGCCGGACAGGGGGAGGGTTAGCAATCAGCCCCAGCATTTT. Protein sequence: CASRRPDRGRVSNQPQHF.

This clone was counted between two and nine times. The chain links TRBV7-9 to TRBJ1-1; D possibly corresponds to TRBD1 (6 bases). Germline-derived CDR1 and CDR2 are SEHNR and FQNEAQ (reference sequence). This CDR3 has 12 residues. Trimming pared 2 bases from V and 8 bases from J, leaving 9 bases between. CDR3 sequence reads: CASSLSGVEAFF. CDR3 DNA: TGTGCCAGCAGCTTATCAGGGGTGGAAGCTTTCTTT.